This TCR beta chain was obtained from a study of Ad26.COV2.S vaccination and SARS-CoV-2 variants. Whole-study context: Once or twice, 56 days apart, Ad26.COV2.S was delivered intramuscularly.

Libraries were prepared by immunoSEQ multiplex PCR; TCRdb keeps only in-frame clonotypes and omits some of them. This sample has around 340,000 clones, with around 89% found just once. The treatment denotes: approximately 18 received Ad26.COV2.S at low or high dose, single or two shots; several received placebo; per-sample allocation not given. Collection of the samples took place on day 63 after the first injection of vaccine or placebo. This CDR3 region has 15 residues. Germline-derived CDR1 and CDR2 are SQVTM and ANQGSEA. V was pared by 0 bases and J by 4 bases, with 5 bases of the junction left unmatched.

The origin of this receptor is a person between 18 and 65 years old who received the Ad26.COV2.S COVID-19 vaccine or a placebo. Sequenced here: peripheral blood, sampled in a trial of Ad26.COV2.S vaccine versus placebo. This rearrangement joins TRBV29-1 to TRBJ2-1; 8 bases are a match to TRBD1. The CDR3 spells CSVEDFGTGYNEQFF. Here the CDR3 DNA reads TGCAGCGTTGAAGATTTTGGGACAGGTTACAATGAGCAGTTCTTC.